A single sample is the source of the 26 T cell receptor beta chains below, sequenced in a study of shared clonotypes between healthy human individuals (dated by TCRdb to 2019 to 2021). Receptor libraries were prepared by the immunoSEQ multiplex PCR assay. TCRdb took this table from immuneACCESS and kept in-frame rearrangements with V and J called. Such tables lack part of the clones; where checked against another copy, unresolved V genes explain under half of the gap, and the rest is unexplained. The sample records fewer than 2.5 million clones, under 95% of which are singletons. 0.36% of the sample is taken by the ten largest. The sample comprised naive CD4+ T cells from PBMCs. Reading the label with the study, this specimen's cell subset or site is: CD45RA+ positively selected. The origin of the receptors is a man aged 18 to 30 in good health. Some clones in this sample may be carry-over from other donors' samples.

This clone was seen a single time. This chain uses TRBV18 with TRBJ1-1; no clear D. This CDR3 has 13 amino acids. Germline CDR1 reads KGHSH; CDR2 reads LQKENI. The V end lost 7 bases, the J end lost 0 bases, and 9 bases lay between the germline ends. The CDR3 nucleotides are TGTGCCAGCTTGGACTCTCTGAACACTGAAGCTTTCTTT. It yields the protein CASLDSLNTEAFF.

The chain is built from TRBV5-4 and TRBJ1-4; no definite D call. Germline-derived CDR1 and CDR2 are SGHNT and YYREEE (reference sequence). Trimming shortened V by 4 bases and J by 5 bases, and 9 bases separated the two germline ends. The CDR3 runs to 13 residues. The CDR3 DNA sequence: TGTGCCAGCAGCCAAGCCATAAATGAAAAACTGTTTTTT. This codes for CASSQAINEKLFF.

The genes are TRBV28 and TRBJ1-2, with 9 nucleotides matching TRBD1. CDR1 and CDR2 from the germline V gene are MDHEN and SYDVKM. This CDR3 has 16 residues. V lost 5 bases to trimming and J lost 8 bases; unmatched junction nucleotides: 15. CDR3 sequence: CASSLPTQGALGGYTF. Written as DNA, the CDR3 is TGTGCCAGCAGTCTGCCCACACAGGGGGCGCTAGGCGGCTACACCTTC.

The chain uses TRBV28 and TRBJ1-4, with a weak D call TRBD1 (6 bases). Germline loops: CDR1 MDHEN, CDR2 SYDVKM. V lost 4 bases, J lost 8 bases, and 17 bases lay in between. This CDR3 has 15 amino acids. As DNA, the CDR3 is TGTGCCAGCAGTTCACCCCAGGGGAGGAGAGAAAAACTGTTTTTT. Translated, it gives CASSSPQGRREKLFF.

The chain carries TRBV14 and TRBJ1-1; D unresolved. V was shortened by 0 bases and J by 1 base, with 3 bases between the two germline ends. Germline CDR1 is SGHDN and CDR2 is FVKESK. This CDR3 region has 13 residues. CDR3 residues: CASSQEQNTEAFF. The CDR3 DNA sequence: TGTGCCAGCAGCCAAGAACAGAACACTGAAGCTTTCTTT.

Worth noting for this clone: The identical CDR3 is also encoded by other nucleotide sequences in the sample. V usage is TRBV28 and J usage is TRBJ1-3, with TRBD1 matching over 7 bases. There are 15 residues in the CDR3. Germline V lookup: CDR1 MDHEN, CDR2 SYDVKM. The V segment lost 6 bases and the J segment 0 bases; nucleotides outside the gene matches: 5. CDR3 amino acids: CASRPTGSSGNTIYF. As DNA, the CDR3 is TGTGCCAGCAGGCCGACAGGGAGCTCTGGAAACACCATATATTTT.

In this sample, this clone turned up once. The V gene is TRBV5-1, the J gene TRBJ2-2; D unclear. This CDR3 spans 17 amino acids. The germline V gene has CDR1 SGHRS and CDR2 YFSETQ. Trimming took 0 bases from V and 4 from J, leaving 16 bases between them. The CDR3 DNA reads TGCGCCAGCAGCTTGGCCGTGGCACCCAAATCCACCGGGGAGCTGTTTTTT. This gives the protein CASSLAVAPKSTGELFF.

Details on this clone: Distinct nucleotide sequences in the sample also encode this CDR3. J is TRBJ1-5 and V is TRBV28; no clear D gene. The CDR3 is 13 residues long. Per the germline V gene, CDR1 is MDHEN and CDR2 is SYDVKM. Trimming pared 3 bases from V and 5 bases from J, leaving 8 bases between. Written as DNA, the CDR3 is TGTGCCAGCAGTTTTTATCGGGATCAGCCCCAGCATTTT. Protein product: CASSFYRDQPQHF.

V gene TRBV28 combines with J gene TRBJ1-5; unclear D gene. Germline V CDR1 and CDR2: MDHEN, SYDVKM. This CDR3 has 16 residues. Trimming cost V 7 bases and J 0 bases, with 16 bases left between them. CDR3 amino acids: CASTTPGGYSNQPQHF. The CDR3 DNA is TGTGCCAGCACCACCCCCGGAGGATATAGCAATCAGCCCCAGCATTTT.

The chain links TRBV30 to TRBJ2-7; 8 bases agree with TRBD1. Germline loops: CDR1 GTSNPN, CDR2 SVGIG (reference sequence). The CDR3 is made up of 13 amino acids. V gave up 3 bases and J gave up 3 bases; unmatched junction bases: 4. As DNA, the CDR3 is TGTGCCTGGAGCAGGGGGCGGGACTACGAGCAGTACTTC. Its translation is CAWSRGRDYEQYF.

The CDR3 sequence: CASSLVQRGLIGTDTQYF. CDR3 nucleotide sequence: TGTGCCAGCAGTTTAGTTCAGCGGGGGTTAATCGGCACAGATACGCAGTATTTT. V and J are TRBV28 and TRBJ2-3; 8 nucleotides match TRBD2. The CDR3 has 18 residues. V shed 2 bases, J shed 1 base, and the junction held 11 bases outside the gene matches. Germline V gene sequence: CDR1 MDHEN, CDR2 SYDVKM.

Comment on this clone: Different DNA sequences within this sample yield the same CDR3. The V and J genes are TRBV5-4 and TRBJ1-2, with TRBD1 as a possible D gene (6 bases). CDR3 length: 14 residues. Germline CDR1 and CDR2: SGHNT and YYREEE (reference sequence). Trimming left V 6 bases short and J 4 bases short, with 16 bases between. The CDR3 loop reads CASTPGGAGYGYTF. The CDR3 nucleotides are TGTGCCAGCACCCCCGGGGGGGCAGGCTATGGCTACACCTTC.

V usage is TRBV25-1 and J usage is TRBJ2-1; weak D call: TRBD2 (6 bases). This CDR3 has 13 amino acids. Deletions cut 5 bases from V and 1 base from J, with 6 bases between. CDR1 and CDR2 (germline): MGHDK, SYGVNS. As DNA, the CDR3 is TGTGCCAGCAGTCGGGGGTCCTACAATGAGCAGTTCTTC. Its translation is CASSRGSYNEQFF.

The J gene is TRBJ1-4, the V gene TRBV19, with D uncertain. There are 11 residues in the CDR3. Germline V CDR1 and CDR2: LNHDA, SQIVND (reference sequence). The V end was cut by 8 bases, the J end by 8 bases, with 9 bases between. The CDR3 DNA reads TGTGCCAGTCGTTACAGCGAAAAACTGTTTTTT. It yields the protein CASRYSEKLFF.

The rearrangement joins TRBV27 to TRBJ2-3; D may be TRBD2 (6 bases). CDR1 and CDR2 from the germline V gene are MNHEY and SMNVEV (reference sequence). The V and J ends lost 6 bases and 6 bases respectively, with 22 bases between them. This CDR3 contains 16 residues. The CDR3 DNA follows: TGTGCCAGCAGCTACGGTCCGGGACTCCCGACCGATACGCAGTATTTT. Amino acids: CASSYGPGLPTDTQYF.

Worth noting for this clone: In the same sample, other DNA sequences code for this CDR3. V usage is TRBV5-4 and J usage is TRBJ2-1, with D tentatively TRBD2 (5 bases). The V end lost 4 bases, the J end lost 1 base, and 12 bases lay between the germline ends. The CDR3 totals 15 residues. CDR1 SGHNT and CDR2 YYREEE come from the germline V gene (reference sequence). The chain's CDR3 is CASSPRGSSYNEQFF. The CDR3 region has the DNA TGTGCCAGCAGCCCCCGGGGATCTTCCTACAATGAGCAGTTCTTC.

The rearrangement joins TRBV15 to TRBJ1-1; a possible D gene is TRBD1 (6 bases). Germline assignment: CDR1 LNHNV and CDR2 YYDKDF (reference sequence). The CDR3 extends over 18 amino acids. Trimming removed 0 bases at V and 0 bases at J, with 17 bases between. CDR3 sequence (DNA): TGTGCCACCAGCAGAGATCCCGCAGGGAGGGGGGTGAACACTGAAGCTTTCTTT. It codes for CATSRDPAGRGVNTEAFF.

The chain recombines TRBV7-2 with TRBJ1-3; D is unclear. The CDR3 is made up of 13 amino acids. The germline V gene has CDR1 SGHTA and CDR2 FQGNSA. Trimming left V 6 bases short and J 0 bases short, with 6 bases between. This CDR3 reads CASSTVSGNTIYF. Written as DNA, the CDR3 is TGTGCCAGCAGTACGGTCTCTGGAAACACCATATATTTT. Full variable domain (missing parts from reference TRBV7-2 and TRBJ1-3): GAGVSQSPSNKVTEKGKDVELRCDPISGHTALYWYRQSLGQGLEFLIYFQGNSAPDKSGLPSDRFSAERTGGSVSTLTIQRTQQEDSAVYLCASSTVSGNTIYFGEGSWLTVV.

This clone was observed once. CDR3 in amino acids: CASSPRTGGDAAEKLFF. In DNA form, the CDR3 reads TGTGCCAGCAGCCCACGGACAGGGGGCGATGCGGCGGAAAAACTGTTTTTT. The chain couples TRBV11-2 to TRBJ1-4, with TRBD1 matching over 11 bases. Losses at the gene ends were 5 bases for V and 8 bases for J; bases not matched to a gene: 13. This CDR3 has 17 amino acids. Germline CDR1 SGHAT, CDR2 FQNNGV. The whole variable domain, filled in from reference TRBV11-2 and TRBJ1-4, reads EAGVAQSPRYKIIEKRQSVAFWCNPISGHATLYWYQQILGQGPKLLIQFQNNGVVDDSQLPKDRFSAERLKGVDSTLKIQPAKLEDSAVYLCASSPRTGGDAAEKLFFGSGTQLSVL.

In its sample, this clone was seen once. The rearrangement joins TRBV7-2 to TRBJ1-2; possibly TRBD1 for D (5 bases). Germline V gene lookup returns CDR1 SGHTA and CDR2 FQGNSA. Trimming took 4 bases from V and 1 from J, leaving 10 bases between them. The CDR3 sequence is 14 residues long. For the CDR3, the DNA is TGTGCCAGCAGCTACAGGAAGCTTAACTATGGCTACACCTTC. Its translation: CASSYRKLNYGYTF.

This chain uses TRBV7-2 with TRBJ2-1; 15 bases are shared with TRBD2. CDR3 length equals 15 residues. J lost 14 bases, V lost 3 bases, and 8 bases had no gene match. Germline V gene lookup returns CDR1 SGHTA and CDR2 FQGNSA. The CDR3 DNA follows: TGTGCCAGCAGCTTTCCAGGACTAGCGGGAGGGCCTAAGTTCTTC. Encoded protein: CASSFPGLAGGPKFF.

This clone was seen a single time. Written as DNA, the CDR3 is TGTGCCAGCAGTGAAGCGCTAGTGACAGGGAACGACGAGCAGTACTTC. Residues: CASSEALVTGNDEQYF. V usage is TRBV6-1 and J usage is TRBJ2-7, with 7 bases matching TRBD1. The CDR3 loop spans 16 amino acids. In germline, CDR1 is MNHNS, CDR2 SASEGT. J lost 5 bases, V lost 0 bases, and 10 bases had no gene match.

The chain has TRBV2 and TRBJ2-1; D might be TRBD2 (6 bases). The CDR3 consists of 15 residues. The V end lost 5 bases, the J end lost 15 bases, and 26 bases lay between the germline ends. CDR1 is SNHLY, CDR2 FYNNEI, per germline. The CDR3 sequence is CASSPGLTPQSLGFF. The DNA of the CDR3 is TGTGCCAGCAGTCCGGGACTCACCCCCCAGTCGTTGGGGTTCTTC.

The CDR3 protein is CASSGTRSSNQPQHF. CDR3 nucleotide sequence: TGTGCCAGCAGTGGGACTCGTTCTAGCAATCAGCCCCAGCATTTT. The rearrangement uses TRBV6-1 and TRBJ1-5; D unresolved. Germline CDR1 is MNHNS and CDR2 is SASEGT. V was shortened by 4 bases and J by 0 bases, with 10 bases between the two germline ends. CDR3 length equals 15 residues.

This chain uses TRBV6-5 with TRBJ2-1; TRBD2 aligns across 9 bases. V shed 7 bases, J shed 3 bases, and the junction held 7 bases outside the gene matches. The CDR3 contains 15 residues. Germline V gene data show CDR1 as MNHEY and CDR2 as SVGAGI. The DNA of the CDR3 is TGTGCCAGCAAATCGACTAGCGGTTACTACAATGAGCAGTTCTTC. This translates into CASKSTSGYYNEQFF.

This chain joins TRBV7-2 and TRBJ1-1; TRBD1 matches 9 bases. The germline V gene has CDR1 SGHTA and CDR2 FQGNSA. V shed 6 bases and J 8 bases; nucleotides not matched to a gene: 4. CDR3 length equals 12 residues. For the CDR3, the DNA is TGTGCCAGCAGACTACAGGGGGCAGAAGCTTTCTTT. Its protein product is CASRLQGAEAFF. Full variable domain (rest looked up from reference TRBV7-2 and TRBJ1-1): GAGVSQSPSNKVTEKGKDVELRCDPISGHTALYWYRQSLGQGLEFLIYFQGNSAPDKSGLPSDRFSAERTGGSVSTLTIQRTQQEDSAVYLCASRLQGAEAFFGQGTRLTVV.